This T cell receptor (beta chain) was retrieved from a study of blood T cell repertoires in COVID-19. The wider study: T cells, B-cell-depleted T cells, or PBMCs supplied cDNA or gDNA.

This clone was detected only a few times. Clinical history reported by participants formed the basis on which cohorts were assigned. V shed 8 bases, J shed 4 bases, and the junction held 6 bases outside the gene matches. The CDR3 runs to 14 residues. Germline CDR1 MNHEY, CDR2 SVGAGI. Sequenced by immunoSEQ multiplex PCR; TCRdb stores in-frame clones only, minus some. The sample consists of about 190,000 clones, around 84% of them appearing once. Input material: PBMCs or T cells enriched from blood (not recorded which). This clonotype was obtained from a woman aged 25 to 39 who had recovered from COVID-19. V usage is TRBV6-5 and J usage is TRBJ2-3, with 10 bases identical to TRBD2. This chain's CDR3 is CASPSGGASDTQYF. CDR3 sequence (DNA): TGTGCCAGCCCAAGCGGGGGGGCATCAGATACGCAGTATTTT.